The 31 T cell receptor beta chains given below trace back to one sample, sequenced in a study of blood T cell repertoires in COVID-19. The table came from immunoSEQ multiplex PCR; TCRdb's copy has only in-frame clones and leaves some out. Here the sample spans 250,000 or so clones, about 88% being singletons. The sequenced sample was peripheral blood. The source of these receptors is a woman aged 60-75 years with acute or convalescent COVID-19.

The genes are TRBV20-1 and TRBJ2-3; tentative D call: TRBD2 (5 bases). The ends were cut back, 7 bases at V and 6 bases at J, with 11 bases in the middle. Germline lookup yields CDR1 DFQATT and CDR2 SNEGSKA (reference sequence). This CDR3 has 11 residues. The CDR3 nucleotides are TGCAGTGTCGGGCGAGGGGATACGCAGTATTTT. Protein product: CSVGRGDTQYF.

The chain couples TRBV28 to TRBJ1-1; D ambiguous. V dropped 4 bases and J dropped 0 bases, with 9 bases sitting between them. CDR3 length: 14 amino acids. Germline loops: CDR1 MDHEN, CDR2 SYDVKM. The CDR3 DNA reads as TGTGCCAGCAGTTCGCCGGGGATGAACACTGAAGCTTTCTTT. Its translation is CASSSPGMNTEAFF.

The CDR3 loop is CASSLAEQYF. In nucleotides, the CDR3 is TGTGCCAGCAGTTTGGCAGAGCAGTACTTC. The V and J genes are TRBV6-5 and TRBJ2-7; D remains unclear. Germline V gene sequence: CDR1 MNHEY, CDR2 SVGAGI. V shed 4 bases and J shed 7 bases, with 5 bases lying between them. The CDR3 covers 10 residues.

The rearrangement joins TRBV6-6 to TRBJ1-6; D is perhaps TRBD1 (6 bases). Germline CDR1 is MNHNY and CDR2 is SVGAGI (reference sequence). CDR3 length: 15 amino acids. V was pared by 5 bases and J by 6 bases, with 14 bases between. The CDR3 loop reads CASSNDDRPNSPLHF. Here the CDR3 DNA reads TGTGCCAGCAGTAACGATGACAGGCCTAATTCACCCCTCCACTTT.

V usage is TRBV7-2 and J usage is TRBJ1-5; perhaps TRBD1 as D (5 bases). Trimming pared 3 bases from V and 3 bases from J, leaving 12 bases between. Germline V gene data show CDR1 as SGHTA and CDR2 as FQGNSA. The CDR3 spans 15 residues. The CDR3 region has the DNA TGTGCCAGCAGCTTTAATTCAGGGCCCAATCAGCCCCAGCATTTT. Translation gives CASSFNSGPNQPQHF.

The gene calls are TRBV10-2 and TRBJ1-4; 8 positions match TRBD1. The CDR3 consists of 18 residues. The trim removed 4 bases at V and 8 bases at J, leaving 18 bases unmatched. In germline, CDR1 is WSHSY, CDR2 SAAADI. CDR3 sequence: CASSGQGNVREGGEKLFF. The CDR3 bases are TGCGCCAGCAGTGGACAGGGGAACGTAAGGGAGGGAGGGGAAAAACTGTTTTTT.

The rearrangement links TRBV5-1 to TRBJ2-2; 10 bases line up with TRBD1. Germline CDR1 and CDR2: SGHRS and YFSETQ. V trimming: 5 bases; J trimming: 4 bases; junction bases outside the gene matches: 5. The CDR3 has 15 amino acids. The CDR3 here is CASRTGTGVTGELFF. In DNA form, the CDR3 reads TGCGCCAGCAGGACCGGGACAGGGGTCACCGGGGAGCTGTTTTTT. The full variable domain, in which reference TRBV5-1 and TRBJ2-2 provide the parts outside the CDR3, is KAGVTQTPRYLIKTRGQQVTLSCSPISGHRSVSWYQQTPGQGLQFLFEYFSETQRNKGNFPGRFSGRQFSNSRSEMNVSTLELGDSALYLCASRTGTGVTGELFFGEGSRLTVL.

In the case of this clone: The same CDR3 can be traced to other DNA sequences in this sample. V usage is TRBV12-3 or TRBV12-4 and J usage is TRBJ1-1, with D unresolved. The CDR3 length is 13 residues. V was clipped by 2 bases and J by 1 base, with 5 bases between them. The CDR3, as DNA: TGTGCCAGCAGTTTAAATCGGAACACTGAAGCTTTCTTT. This encodes CASSLNRNTEAFF.

The CDR3 reads CASSPGTQNTGELFF. Written as DNA, the CDR3 is TGTGCCAGCTCCCCCGGGACTCAAAACACCGGGGAGCTGTTTTTT. The chain couples TRBV18 to TRBJ2-2, with a tentative D call TRBD2 (6 bases). CDR1 KGHSH and CDR2 LQKENI come from the germline V gene. Between the trimmed V and J ends, which lost 6 bases and 2 bases, there was a span of 13 bases. There are 15 residues in the CDR3.

This clone has more than one count but fewer than ten. This chain connects TRBV18 to TRBJ1-5, with TRBD1 matching over 11 bases. The CDR3 runs to 14 residues. Germline CDR1 is KGHSH and CDR2 is LQKENI. V dropped 3 bases and J dropped 5; count of bases not matched to a gene: 0. Here the CDR3 reads CASSPGQGDQPQHF. The CDR3 nucleotides are TGTGCCAGCTCACCGGGACAGGGGGATCAGCCCCAGCATTTT.

The CDR3 DNA is TGTGCCAGCAGATTCGGGAGTGCCGGGGAGCTGTTTTTT. Translated, it gives CASRFGSAGELFF. This sequence joins TRBV5-4 and TRBJ2-2; D might be TRBD2 (6 bases). The CDR3 runs 13 residues. The V gene's germline CDR1 is SGHNT and CDR2 YYREEE (reference sequence). V lost 5 bases, J lost 6 bases, and 11 bases lay in between.

This sequence joins TRBV19 and TRBJ2-4; D is perhaps TRBD2 (5 bases). This CDR3 is 20 amino acids long. Germline assignment: CDR1 LNHDA and CDR2 SQIVND (reference sequence). V was shortened by 3 bases and J by 5 bases, with 29 bases between the two germline ends. The CDR3 DNA sequence: TGTGCCAGTAGTATTTGGGCCAGACCTGATCTAGCCAGCGGCGAAAACATTCAGTACTTC. It codes for CASSIWARPDLASGENIQYF.

The rearrangement uses TRBV19 and TRBJ2-1; D is possibly TRBD2 (6 bases). The CDR3 covers 12 residues. Trimming removed 7 bases from V and 4 bases from J, with 8 bases in between. Germline V gives CDR1 LNHDA, CDR2 SQIVND (reference sequence). The CDR3 coding sequence is TGTGCCAGTAAGGGAGGTTACAATGAGCAGTTCTTC. Residues: CASKGGYNEQFF. Looking up the rest from reference TRBV19 and TRBJ2-1 gives the full variable domain: DGGITQSPKYLFRKEGQNVTLSCEQNLNHDAMYWYRQDPGQGLRLIYYSQIVNDFQKGDIAEGYSVSREKKESFPLTVTSAQKNPTAFYLCASKGGYNEQFFGPGTRLTVL.

Only a few counts were recorded for this clone. The chain uses TRBV11-3 and TRBJ2-7, with 9 bases fitting TRBD1. Germline CDR1 reads SGHNT; CDR2 reads YENEEA. This CDR3 has 15 residues. The trim removed 4 bases at V and 2 bases at J, leaving 6 bases unmatched. The CDR3 loop reads CASSSWDRDTYEQYF. Here the CDR3 DNA reads TGTGCCAGCAGCTCCTGGGACAGGGACACCTACGAGCAGTACTTC.

The CDR3 DNA reads as TGTGCCAGTAGTATTCTGAGAAATTCACCCCTCCACTTT. It codes for CASSILRNSPLHF. The gene calls are TRBV19 and TRBJ1-6; no firm D call. The CDR3 has 13 amino acids. Trimming removed 3 bases from V and 7 bases from J, with 7 bases in between. The germline V gene encodes CDR1 LNHDA and CDR2 SQIVND (reference sequence).

V and J are TRBV19 and TRBJ1-5, with 9 bases aligning to TRBD1. CDR1 and CDR2 from the germline V gene are LNHDA and SQIVND (reference sequence). The J segment lost 7 bases and the V segment lost 5 bases, leaving 9 bases of the junction unmatched. The CDR3 is made up of 15 amino acids. In DNA, the CDR3 is TGTGCCAGTAGTGCCTTGACAGGGGGAGGCCAGCCCCAGCATTTT. Its protein is CASSALTGGGQPQHF.

This clone was observed a single time. The V call is TRBV6-5, the J call TRBJ1-6; 11 nucleotides align to TRBD1. With 4 bases clipped from V and 10 bases from J, the junction kept 9 bases outside the gene matches. The CDR3 extends over 16 amino acids. Germline CDR1 MNHEY, CDR2 SVGAGI. CDR3 sequence: CASSFLGTGGGSPLHF. CDR3 bases: TGTGCCAGCAGTTTCCTCGGGACAGGGGGAGGGTCACCCCTCCACTTT.

This sequence joins TRBV10-2 and TRBJ2-7; 13 nucleotides match TRBD2. The CDR3 covers 13 residues. CDR1 and CDR2 (germline): WSHSY, SAAADI. The V gene end was trimmed by 10 bases and the J gene end by 5 bases; junction bases not matched to a gene: 5. This chain's CDR3 is CATRTSGSDEQYF. Here the CDR3 DNA reads TGCGCCACCCGGACTAGCGGGAGCGACGAGCAGTACTTC.

This sequence joins TRBV5-1 and TRBJ2-5, with D tentatively TRBD1 (5 bases). The CDR3 is 16 residues long. The germline V gene encodes CDR1 SGHRS and CDR2 YFSETQ. V was pared by 4 bases and J by 2 bases, with 18 bases between. The CDR3 DNA reads TGCGCCAGCAGCCTCGGATCTGGGGCGCGACAAGAGACCCAGTACTTC. It translates to CASSLGSGARQETQYF.

V gene TRBV3-1 (or the pseudogene TRBV3-2) combines with J gene TRBJ1-5, with 10 bases that match TRBD1. V dropped 4 bases and J dropped 0; count of bases not matched to a gene: 6. Germline lookup yields CDR1 LGHDT and CDR2 YNNKEL (reference sequence). CDR3 size: 17 residues. CDR3 amino acids: CASSRGTGAYSNQPQHF. The DNA for the CDR3 is TGTGCCAGCAGCCGGGGGACAGGGGCGTATAGCAATCAGCCCCAGCATTTT.

The chain links TRBV6-2 or TRBV6-3 to TRBJ2-2, with TRBD2 as a possible D gene (5 bases). V lost 2 bases, J lost 6 bases, and 25 bases lay in between. Per germline, CDR1 MNHEY and CDR2 SVGEGT. CDR3 length equals 19 residues. The CDR3 loop reads CASSYRPRLAGPGAGELFF. The CDR3 coding sequence is TGTGCCAGCAGTTACAGACCGAGACTCGCGGGCCCCGGGGCCGGGGAGCTGTTTTTT.

This clone was found once. The chain combines TRBV10-1 with TRBJ2-2, with D possibly TRBD2 on 6 matching bases. Germline V gives CDR1 WNHNN, CDR2 SYGVQD (reference sequence). V was clipped by 5 bases and J by 4 bases, with 14 bases between them. The CDR3 is 15 residues long. The CDR3 sequence: CASSPPGLSTGELFF. The CDR3 DNA follows: TGCGCCAGCAGTCCCCCGGGACTCTCCACCGGGGAGCTGTTTTTT.

The chain is built from TRBV27 and TRBJ2-7; 10 bases agree with TRBD1. Germline V gene lookup returns CDR1 MNHEY and CDR2 SMNVEV (reference sequence). With 5 bases clipped from V and 3 bases from J, the junction kept 4 bases outside the gene matches. The CDR3 sequence is 14 residues long. The CDR3 reads CASSRRTGGYEQYF. The DNA for the CDR3 is TGTGCCAGCAGTCGTAGGACAGGGGGCTACGAGCAGTACTTC.

This clone was recorded at least ten times. The rearrangement uses TRBV6-6 and TRBJ1-5; D call uncertain. In germline, CDR1 is MNHNY, CDR2 SVGAGI (reference sequence). The V end was cut by 8 bases, the J end by 8 bases, with 13 bases between. The CDR3 spans 12 residues. DNA for the CDR3: TGTGCCAGCCGCCTTGCAAGAGAGCCCCAGCATTTT. This translates into CASRLAREPQHF.

The V gene is TRBV11-3, the J gene TRBJ2-6, with a tentative D call TRBD1 (6 bases). Germline assignment: CDR1 SGHNT and CDR2 YENEEA. The CDR3 extends over 16 amino acids. Trimming removed 5 bases at V and 4 bases at J, with 15 bases between. CDR3 residues: CASSRQAIGGANVLTF. The DNA of the CDR3 is TGTGCCAGCAGCCGACAGGCCATAGGGGGGGCCAACGTCCTGACTTTC.

This chain joins TRBV5-4 and TRBJ2-7, with D perhaps matching TRBD2 (6 bases). The CDR3 length is 14 residues. The germline V gene encodes CDR1 SGHNT and CDR2 YYREEE (reference sequence). The V and J ends lost 4 bases and 3 bases respectively, with 14 bases between them. CDR3 coding DNA: TGTGCCAGCAGCCGGCGGGACGGGAACTACGAGCAGTACTTC. Residues: CASSRRDGNYEQYF.

The V and J genes are TRBV15 and TRBJ1-2, with a possible D match to TRBD1 (5 bases). The V end was cut by 0 bases, the J end by 3 bases, with 20 bases between. CDR1 LNHNV and CDR2 YYDKDF come from the germline V gene (reference sequence). The CDR3 totals 18 residues. The DNA of the CDR3 is TGTGCCACCAGCAGAGATTTGATTGTCCAGGGAGGAGACTATGGCTACACCTTC. Amino acid sequence: CATSRDLIVQGGDYGYTF.

This clone was recorded once. The chain has TRBV29-1 and TRBJ1-2, with TRBD1 matching 7 bases. Unmatched junction bases numbered 3, after V lost 5 bases and J lost 0 bases. Germline V lookup: CDR1 SQVTM, CDR2 ANQGSEA. This CDR3 region has 13 residues. CDR3 amino acids: CSVSGQANYGYTF. The CDR3 region has the DNA TGCAGCGTTTCCGGACAGGCTAACTATGGCTACACCTTC.

This clone occurred a few times. This chain connects TRBV18 to TRBJ2-2; weak D call: TRBD2 (6 bases). V was shortened by 4 bases and J by 4 bases, with 13 bases between the two germline ends. Germline assignment: CDR1 KGHSH and CDR2 LQKENI. The CDR3 has 15 amino acids. The CDR3 bases are TGTGCCAGCTCACTGGGACTTCAGGGCACCGGGGAGCTGTTTTTT. This encodes CASSLGLQGTGELFF.

The chain joins TRBV29-1 to TRBJ2-1, with TRBD2 as a possible D gene (5 bases). Trimming removed 7 bases at V and 4 bases at J, with 17 bases between. CDR3 length: 14 amino acids. Germline CDR1 is SQVTM and CDR2 is ANQGSEA. Here the CDR3 reads CSGLEVTQYNEQFF. The CDR3 DNA follows: TGCAGCGGTTTGGAGGTTACGCAGTACAATGAGCAGTTCTTC.

The chain uses TRBV18 and TRBJ1-1; TRBD1 agrees at 7 bases. V shed 7 bases, J shed 0 bases, and the junction held 5 bases outside the gene matches. From germline, CDR1 is KGHSH and CDR2 LQKENI. The CDR3 is made up of 14 amino acids. CDR3 in DNA: TGTGCCAGCTTACCGGACAGGATGAACACTGAAGCTTTCTTT. Translation gives CASLPDRMNTEAFF.